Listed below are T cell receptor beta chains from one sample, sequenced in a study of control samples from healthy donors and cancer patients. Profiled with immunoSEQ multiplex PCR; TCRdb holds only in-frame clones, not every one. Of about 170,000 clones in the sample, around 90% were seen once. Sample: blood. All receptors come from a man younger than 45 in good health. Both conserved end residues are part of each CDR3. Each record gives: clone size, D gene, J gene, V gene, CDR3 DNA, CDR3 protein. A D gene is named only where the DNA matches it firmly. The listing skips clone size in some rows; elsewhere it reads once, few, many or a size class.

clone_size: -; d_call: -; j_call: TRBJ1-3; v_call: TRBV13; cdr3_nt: TGTGCCAGCTATTACAGGGAGGCTGGAAACACCATATATTTT; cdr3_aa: CASYYREAGNTIYF
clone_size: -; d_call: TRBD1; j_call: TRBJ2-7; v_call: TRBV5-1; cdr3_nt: TGCGCCAGCAGCTTTGTCGGGACAGTTGATTACGAGCAGTACTTC; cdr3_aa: CASSFVGTVDYEQYF
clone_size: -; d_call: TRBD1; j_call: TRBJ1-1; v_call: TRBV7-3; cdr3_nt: TGTGCCAGCAGCCCCGGACAGGGGAGGACTGAAGCTTTCTTT; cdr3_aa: CASSPGQGRTEAFF
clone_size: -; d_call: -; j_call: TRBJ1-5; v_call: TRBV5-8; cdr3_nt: TGTGCCATCCAAGACCCATGGTCGGTTAATCAGCCCCAGCATTTT; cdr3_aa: CAIQDPWSVNQPQHF
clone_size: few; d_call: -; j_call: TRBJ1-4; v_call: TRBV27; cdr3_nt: TGTGCCAGCAAAGGCCACGAGGCCCAGGAGGAAAAACTGTTTTTT; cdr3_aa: CASKGHEAQEEKLFF
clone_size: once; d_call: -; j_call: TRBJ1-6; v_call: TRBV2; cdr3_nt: TGTGCCAGCAGCGAAAGTTTTGACGGTAGGACTAGCTCCTATAATTCACCCCTCCACTTT; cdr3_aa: CASSESFDGRTSSYNSPLHF
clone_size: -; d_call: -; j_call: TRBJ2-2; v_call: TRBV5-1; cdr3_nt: TGCGCCAGCAGCTTGGACTCCTCCCGGGAGCTGTTTTTT; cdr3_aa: CASSLDSSRELFF
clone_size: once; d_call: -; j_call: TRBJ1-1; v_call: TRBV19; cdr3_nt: TGTGCCAGTACGACCTCCCTGGGGGGGAACACTGAAGCTTTCTTT; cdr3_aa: CASTTSLGGNTEAFF
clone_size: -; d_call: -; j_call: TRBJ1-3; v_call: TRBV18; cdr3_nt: TGTGCCAGCTCACCAGTACGGGGGATGTCTGGAAACACCATATATTTT; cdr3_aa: CASSPVRGMSGNTIYF
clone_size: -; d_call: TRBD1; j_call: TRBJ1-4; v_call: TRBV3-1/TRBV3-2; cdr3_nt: TGTGCCAGCAGCCTGAAGATAGGGGGCCCTAGATCCAATGAAAAACTGTTTTTT; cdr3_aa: CASSLKIGGPRSNEKLFF
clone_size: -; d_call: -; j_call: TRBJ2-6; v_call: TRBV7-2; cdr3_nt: TGTGCCAGCAGCTTAAGGGCTGGGTACGGGGCCTCTGGGGCCAACGTCCTGACTTTC; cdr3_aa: CASSLRAGYGASGANVLTF
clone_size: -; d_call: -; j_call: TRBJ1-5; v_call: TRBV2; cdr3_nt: TGTGCCAGCAGTGAAGGGAGAGGGGCAGGGAATCAGCCCCAGCATTTT; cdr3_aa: CASSEGRGAGNQPQHF
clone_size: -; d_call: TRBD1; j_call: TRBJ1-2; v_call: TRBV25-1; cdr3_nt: TGTGCCAGCAGTGAAGGGGGACAGAGAGCTAACTATGGCTACACCTTC; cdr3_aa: CASSEGGQRANYGYTF
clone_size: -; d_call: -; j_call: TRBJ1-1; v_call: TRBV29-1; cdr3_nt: TGCAGCGTACTAAGACGCTCCTTCATGACCACTGAAGCTTTCTTT; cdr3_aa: CSVLRRSFMTTEAFF
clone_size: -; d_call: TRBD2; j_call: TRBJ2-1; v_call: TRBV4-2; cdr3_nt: TGTGCCAGCAGGGAGCGGGAGGGCCATGAGGATGAGCAGTTCTTC; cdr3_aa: CASREREGHEDEQFF
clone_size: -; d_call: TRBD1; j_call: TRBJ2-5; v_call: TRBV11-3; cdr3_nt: TGTGCCAGCAGCCCCCGACAGGGACAAGAGACCCAGTACTTC; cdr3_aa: CASSPRQGQETQYF
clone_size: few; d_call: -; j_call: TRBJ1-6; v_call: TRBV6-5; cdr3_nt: TGTGCCAGCAGTTACGGAGACAGAGGAACCCTCCACTTT; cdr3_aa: CASSYGDRGTLHF
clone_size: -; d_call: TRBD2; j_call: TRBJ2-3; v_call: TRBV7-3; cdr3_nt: TGTGCCAGCAGCCGGACTAGCGGGGAGACAGATACGCAGTATTTT; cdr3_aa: CASSRTSGETDTQYF
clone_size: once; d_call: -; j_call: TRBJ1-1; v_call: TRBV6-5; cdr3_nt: TGTGCCAGCAGTTACTCGAATGTAGCTTTCTTT; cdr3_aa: CASSYSNVAFF
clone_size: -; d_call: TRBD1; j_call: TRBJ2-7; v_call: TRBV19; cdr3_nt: TGTGCCAGTAGTCCTCGACAGGGATACTACGAGCAGTACTTC; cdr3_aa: CASSPRQGYYEQYF
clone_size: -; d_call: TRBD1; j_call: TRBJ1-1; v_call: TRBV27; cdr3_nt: TGTGCCAGCGACAGGGCCTTGAACACTGAAGCTTTCTTT; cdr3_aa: CASDRALNTEAFF
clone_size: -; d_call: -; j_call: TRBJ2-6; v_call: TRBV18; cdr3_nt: TGTGCCAGCTCACCCGAAAGACCTGGGGCCAACGTCCTGACTTTC; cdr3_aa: CASSPERPGANVLTF
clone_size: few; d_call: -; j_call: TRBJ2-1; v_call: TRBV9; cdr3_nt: TGTGCCAGCAGCGTAAATACCAATGAGCAGTTCTTC; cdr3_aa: CASSVNTNEQFF
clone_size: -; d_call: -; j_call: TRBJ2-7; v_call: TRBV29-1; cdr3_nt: TGCAGCGTTGTAGGGGGACCAAGCTCCTACGAGCAGTACTTC; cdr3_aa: CSVVGGPSSYEQYF
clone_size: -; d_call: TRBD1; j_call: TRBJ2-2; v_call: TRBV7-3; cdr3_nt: TGTGCCAGCAGCTCCACAGGGGGCTCAATTTCCGGGGAGCTGTTTTTT; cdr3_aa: CASSSTGGSISGELFF
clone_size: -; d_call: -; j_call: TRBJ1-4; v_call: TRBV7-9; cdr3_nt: TGTGCCAGCAGCTTCGTCCCAGGCGCAAAACTGTTTTTT; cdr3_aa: CASSFVPGAKLFF
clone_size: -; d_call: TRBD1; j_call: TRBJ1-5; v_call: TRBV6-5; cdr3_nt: TGTGCCAGCAGTTATGGACAGGGAGGGCAGCCCCAGCATTTT; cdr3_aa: CASSYGQGGQPQHF
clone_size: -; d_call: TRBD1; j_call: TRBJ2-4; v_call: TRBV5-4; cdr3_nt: TGTGCCAGCAGCATGGGGACAGGGGGCGGCAAAAACATTCAGTACTTC; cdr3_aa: CASSMGTGGGKNIQYF
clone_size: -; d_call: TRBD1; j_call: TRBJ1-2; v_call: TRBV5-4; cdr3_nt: TGTGCCAGCAGCTTGGTCGGACAGGGGGCAAATGGCTACACCTTC; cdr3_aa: CASSLVGQGANGYTF
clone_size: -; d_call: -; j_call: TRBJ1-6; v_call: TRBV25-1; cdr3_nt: TGTGCCAGCAGTGAAGGTGTAGACTCCTATAATTCACCCCTCCACTTT; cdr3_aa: CASSEGVDSYNSPLHF
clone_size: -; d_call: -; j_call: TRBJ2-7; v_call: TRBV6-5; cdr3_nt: TGTGCCAGCACCCAAGGGGGATCCAGCTCCTACGAGCAGTACTTC; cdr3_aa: CASTQGGSSSYEQYF
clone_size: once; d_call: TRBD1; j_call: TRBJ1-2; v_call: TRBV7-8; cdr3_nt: TGTGCCAGCAGCCCTCGCCCGAGAGGGGGCGACGTCTATGGCTACACCTTC; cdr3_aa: CASSPRPRGGDVYGYTF
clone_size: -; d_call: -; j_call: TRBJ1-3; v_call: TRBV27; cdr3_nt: TGTGCCAGCAAGGAGGGGAGCTCTGGAAACACCATATATTTT; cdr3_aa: CASKEGSSGNTIYF
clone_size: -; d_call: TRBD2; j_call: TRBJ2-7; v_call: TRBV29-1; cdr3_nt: TGCAGCGTTGAAAAGACTAGCGGGAACCAGTACTTC; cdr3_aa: CSVEKTSGNQYF
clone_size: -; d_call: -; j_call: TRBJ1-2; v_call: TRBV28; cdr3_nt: TGTGCCAGCAGTTCCGCGACATCCTATGGCTACACCTTC; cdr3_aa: CASSSATSYGYTF